This passage covers 20 T cell receptor beta chains from one sample sequenced in a study of CD8 T cells in ankylosing spondylitis. TCRdb recomputed calls from the 5' RACE reads with MiXCR, one row per CDR3 protein. The data contain about 160,000 distinct CDR3 sequences, around 19% of them singletons. Sample: blood, either unsorted or a sorted T cell fraction (not recorded which). The receptor source for this set is a male donor with ankylosing spondylitis or in good health (not recorded which).

This clonotype was counted a few times. CDR3 sequence reads: CASSPLLAGAADTQYF. Written as DNA, the CDR3 is TGCGCCAGCAGCCCCCTACTAGCGGGAGCGGCAGATACGCAGTATTTT. This chain joins TRBV5-1 and TRBJ2-3; 11 positions match TRBD2. From germline, CDR1 is SGHRS and CDR2 YFSETQ. V lost 4 bases and J lost 4; bases outside the gene matches: 8. This CDR3 has 16 residues.

The chain links TRBV29-1 to TRBJ1-1; TRBD1 agrees at 9 bases. The germline V gene encodes CDR1 SQVTM and CDR2 ANQGSEA. Losses at the gene ends were 6 bases for V and 5 bases for J; bases not matched to a gene: 4. The CDR3 covers 12 residues. For the CDR3, the DNA is TGCAGCGTGGAGGACAGGGGAACTGAAGCTTTCTTT. This codes for CSVEDRGTEAFF. The entire variable domain, with the rest obtained from reference TRBV29-1 and TRBJ1-1, is as follows: SAVISQKPSRDICQRGTSLTIQCQVDSQVTMMFWYRQQPGQSLTLIATANQGSEATYESGFVIDKFPISRPNLTFSTLTVSNMSPEDSSIYLCSVEDRGTEAFFGQGTRLTVV.

This clonotype was observed at least ten times. The chain couples TRBV5-1 to TRBJ2-2; D call uncertain. CDR3 size: 11 residues. From germline, CDR1 is SGHRS and CDR2 YFSETQ. The germline V and J ends were trimmed by 1 base and 8 bases, with 3 bases remaining between them. CDR3 sequence reads: CASSLLGELFF. The CDR3 coding sequence is TGCGCCAGCAGCTTGTTAGGGGAGCTGTTTTTT.

V gene TRBV6-1 combines with J gene TRBJ1-5, with D hard to call. The CDR3 has 15 amino acids. Germline V gene data show CDR1 as MNHNS and CDR2 as SASEGT. V lost 4 bases, J lost 2 bases, and 12 bases lay in between. CDR3 coding DNA: TGTGCCAGCAGTGGAACCCAGCATGGCAATCAGCCCCAGCATTTT. It codes for CASSGTQHGNQPQHF.

V and J are TRBV7-9 and TRBJ2-3; TRBD1 might be the D (5 bases). The V gene's germline CDR1 is SEHNR and CDR2 FQNEAQ (reference sequence). This CDR3 contains 14 residues. V was pared by 0 bases and J by 6 bases, with 10 bases between. This CDR3 reads CASSLATRVDTQYF. CDR3 DNA: TGTGCCAGCAGCTTAGCGACCAGGGTTGATACGCAGTATTTT.

This clonotype was observed many times. The chain couples TRBV12-3 or TRBV12-4 to TRBJ1-5; D remains ambiguous. The CDR3 runs 13 residues. The V end was cut by 3 bases, the J end by 8 bases, with 11 bases between. In DNA, the CDR3 is TGTGCCAGCAGTTTTACTGCTCTTGAGCCCCAGCATTTT. Translating it yields CASSFTALEPQHF.

Note on this clonotype: This may be a read error, as it is one base from a much larger clone. This chain connects TRBV12-3 or TRBV12-4 to TRBJ2-7; a weak D match, TRBD1 (6 bases). The CDR3 loop spans 13 amino acids. CDR3 amino acids: CDSFEGVPSEQYF. CDR3 DNA sequence: TGTGACAGCTTCGAGGGGGTTCCCTCCGAGCAGTACTTC.

This clonotype was counted a few times. The gene calls are TRBV6-5 and TRBJ2-7; 7 nucleotides agree with TRBD2. Losses at the gene ends were 0 bases for V and 2 bases for J; bases not matched to a gene: 7. The CDR3 has 16 residues. The germline V gene encodes CDR1 MNHEY and CDR2 SVGAGI. The CDR3 bases are TGTGCCAGCAGTTACTCGGGGACTACCTCCCCCTACGAGCAGTACTTC. Amino acids: CASSYSGTTSPYEQYF.

The chain has TRBV7-8 and TRBJ2-5; 8 bases agree with TRBD1. The CDR3 contains 18 residues. Germline CDR1 and CDR2: SGHVS and FQNEAQ. V lost 0 bases to trimming and J lost 3 bases; unmatched junction nucleotides: 12. CDR3 loop: CASSLAPPGGIRKETQYF. CDR3 DNA: TGTGCCAGCAGCTTAGCCCCGCCAGGGGGCATTCGGAAAGAGACCCAGTACTTC.

This clonotype was recorded once. V gene TRBV4-2 combines with J gene TRBJ1-6; tentatively, D is TRBD1 (6 bases). Trimming stripped 4 bases from V and 5 bases from J, with 15 bases between. This CDR3 contains 16 residues. From germline, CDR1 is LGHNA and CDR2 YNFKEQ. The CDR3 reads CASSPGPGGDNSPLHF. CDR3 in DNA: TGTGCCAGCAGCCCCGGACCCGGGGGCGATAATTCACCCCTCCACTTT.

This clonotype was observed a few times. The V and J genes are TRBV5-5 and TRBJ2-2, with D uncertain. Germline lookup yields CDR1 SGHKS and CDR2 YYEKEE (reference sequence). The CDR3 is made up of 13 amino acids. V lost 0 bases to trimming and J lost 6 bases, with 6 bases between them. The chain's CDR3 is CASSLVVPGELFF. The CDR3 DNA sequence: TGTGCCAGCAGCTTGGTGGTCCCCGGGGAGCTGTTTTTT.

This clonotype was counted many times. The chain has TRBV20-1 and TRBJ1-3, with D perhaps matching TRBD1 (5 bases). The CDR3 loop spans 16 amino acids. V gave up 3 bases and J gave up 0 bases, with 15 bases separating them. From germline, CDR1 is DFQATT and CDR2 SNEGSKA (reference sequence). CDR3 loop: CSARGDVGHSGNTIYF. The CDR3 nucleotides are TGCAGTGCTAGGGGCGACGTTGGACACTCTGGAAACACCATATATTTT.

This clonotype was found once. Here the CDR3 reads CASSLQLDNEQFF. CDR3 DNA sequence: TGCGCCAGCAGCTTGCAACTTGACAATGAGCAGTTCTTC. V and J are TRBV5-1 and TRBJ2-1, with no clear D. The CDR3 has 13 residues. The germline V gene has CDR1 SGHRS and CDR2 YFSETQ. Trimming removed 1 base from V and 5 bases from J, with 7 bases in between.

The J gene is TRBJ2-2, the V gene TRBV11-2; 12 nucleotides line up with TRBD1. The V and J ends lost 0 bases and 7 bases, in that order; junction bases with no gene match: 6. The CDR3 is 17 amino acids. Per the germline V gene, CDR1 is SGHAT and CDR2 is FQNNGV. The CDR3 coding sequence is TGTGCCAGCAGCTTAGATCGGGACAGGGGGCGGCACGGGGAGCTGTTTTTT. This codes for CASSLDRDRGRHGELFF.

By share of the sample, this clonotype is medium-sized. The chain carries TRBV6-5 and TRBJ1-1, with 11 bases identical to TRBD1. This CDR3 contains 15 residues. V gave up 6 bases and J gave up 0 bases; unmatched junction bases: 3. Germline CDR1 is MNHEY and CDR2 is SVGAGI. The CDR3 loop is CASSRTGGLNTEAFF. The CDR3 DNA reads as TGTGCCAGCAGCCGGACAGGGGGCCTGAACACTGAAGCTTTCTTT.

This clonotype was recorded many times. V and J are TRBV5-1 and TRBJ2-5; D uncertain. The length of the CDR3 is 13 residues. CDR1 is SGHRS, CDR2 YFSETQ, per germline. Trimming shortened V by 0 bases and J by 4 bases, and 7 bases separated the two germline ends. The CDR3 region is CASSLASRETQYF. In nucleotides, the CDR3 is TGCGCCAGCAGCTTGGCCAGTCGAGAGACCCAGTACTTC.

In this sample, this clonotype turned up many times. V and J are TRBV24-1 and TRBJ1-2; D unresolved. The CDR3 length is 12 residues. CDR1 and CDR2 from the germline V gene are KGHDR and SFDVKD. Trimming left V 7 bases short and J 6 bases short, with 11 bases between. The CDR3 DNA sequence: TGTGCCACCAGCCGGGGTTTAGATGGCTACACCTTC. It yields the protein CATSRGLDGYTF.

This rearrangement joins TRBV5-1 to TRBJ2-7, with 12 bases aligning to TRBD1. The V and J ends lost 7 bases and 6 bases, in that order; junction bases with no gene match: 14. This CDR3 is built from 16 residues. The germline V gene has CDR1 SGHRS and CDR2 YFSETQ. The CDR3 region is CASRTGTGGLVSEQYF. The CDR3 DNA is TGCGCCAGCCGAACCGGGACAGGGGGCTTGGTTTCCGAGCAGTACTTC.

This clonotype turned up a few times. This chain's CDR3 is CASSYAGSSYNEQFF. DNA for the CDR3: TGTGCCAGCAGTTACGCCGGGAGCTCCTACAATGAGCAGTTCTTC. This chain joins TRBV6-5 and TRBJ2-1; a weak D match, TRBD2 (6 bases). Germline values: CDR1 MNHEY, CDR2 SVGAGI. The CDR3 is 15 residues long. Trimming removed 2 bases from V and 0 bases from J, with 8 bases in between.

The CDR3 DNA follows: TGTGCCAGCAGCTTGAGGCCTAGCGGGGTCTACGAGCAGTACTTC. Protein product: CASSLRPSGVYEQYF. This sequence joins TRBV5-6 and TRBJ2-7; the match to TRBD2 covers 9 bases. Germline V gene sequence: CDR1 SGHDT, CDR2 YYEEEE. This CDR3 is 15 amino acids long. Unmatched junction bases numbered 5, after V lost 1 base and J lost 3 bases.